Described below is a single T cell receptor (beta chain) sequence and its context. This entry comes from a study of blood T cell repertoires in COVID-19. Original methodology: Estimation of nucleated cell counts relied on the amplification of reference gene primers. Clones were sequenced by immunoSEQ multiplex PCR, and TCRdb holds only the in-frame ones, with some missing. V, J and clone size derive from that table, while D and trimming were established from the DNA sequence. The table includes about 160,000 clones, 90% detected once. The clonotype originates from a man aged 45-60 years with acute or convalescent COVID-19. Sequences were obtained from peripheral blood.

CDR3 nucleotides: TGTGCCAGCAGCAGGGACTCTCGATATGGCTACACCTTC. Its translation is CASSRDSRYGYTF. The chain joins TRBV28 to TRBJ1-2, with TRBD1 as a possible D gene (5 bases). This CDR3 has 13 amino acids. In germline, CDR1 is MDHEN, CDR2 SYDVKM. The germline V and J ends were trimmed by 6 bases and 5 bases, with 13 bases remaining between them.